Following are 14 T cell receptor beta chains from one sample sequenced in a study of T cell responses to AZD1222 COVID-19 vaccine. Using immunoSEQ multiplex PCR, the repertoire was profiled, and TCRdb retains in-frame clones only, with some absent. The sample lists more than 95,000 clones, approximately 90% occurring once. Sequences were derived from peripheral blood, sampled on day 0 of AZD1222 vaccination. Receptors originate from an adult in good health.

The chain joins TRBV28 to TRBJ2-7, with D unclear. The germline V gene has CDR1 MDHEN and CDR2 SYDVKM. V lost 7 bases and J lost 2, with 12 bases in between. This CDR3 is 13 amino acids long. The chain's CDR3 is CASKQLPTYEQYF. For the CDR3, the DNA is TGTGCCAGCAAACAACTACCTACCTACGAGCAGTACTTC.

J is TRBJ2-7 and V is TRBV6-5, with D unresolved. Trimming cost V 2 bases and J 5 bases, with 4 bases left between them. CDR3 length equals 11 residues. Germline V CDR1 and CDR2: MNHEY, SVGAGI. The CDR3 is CASSYVHEQYF. DNA for the CDR3: TGTGCCAGCAGTTACGTCCACGAGCAGTACTTC.

The chain carries TRBV5-1 and TRBJ2-3; 8 bases are a match to TRBD2. The germline CDR1 and CDR2 sequences are SGHRS and YFSETQ. After removal of 7 bases from V and 2 bases from J, the junction contained 9 bases not matched to a gene. The CDR3 is 15 residues long. CDR3 sequence (DNA): TGCGCCAGCTCATCAGCGGGGGCGAACACAGATACGCAGTATTTT. Translation gives CASSSAGANTDTQYF.

The chain has TRBV5-1 and TRBJ2-3, with D unclear. In germline, CDR1 is SGHRS, CDR2 YFSETQ. This CDR3 has 15 residues. V gave up 0 bases and J gave up 0 bases, with 8 bases separating them. This CDR3 is CASSLVGESTDTQYF. CDR3 DNA: TGCGCCAGCAGCTTGGTTGGGGAAAGCACAGATACGCAGTATTTT. Drawing the rest from reference TRBV5-1 and TRBJ2-3, the complete variable domain is KAGVTQTPRYLIKTRGQQVTLSCSPISGHRSVSWYQQTPGQGLQFLFEYFSETQRNKGNFPGRFSGRQFSNSRSEMNVSTLELGDSALYLCASSLVGESTDTQYFGPGTRLTVL.

Comment on this clone: The conserved closing phenylalanine or tryptophan is absent in this CDR3, likely reflecting a read error. The chain links TRBV6-1 to TRBJ1-6; no clear D. The CDR3 runs 16 residues. V was shortened by 6 bases and J by 0 bases, with 12 bases between the two germline ends. The germline V gene encodes CDR1 MNHNS and CDR2 SASEGT. Written as DNA, the CDR3 is TGTGCCAGCAGGGAACCAGCAAGCTCCTATAATTCACCCCTCCACCTT. Translating gives CASREPASSYNSPLHL.

Only one count was recorded for this clone. This chain joins TRBV11-2 and TRBJ1-1, with D hard to call. Germline V gene sequence: CDR1 SGHAT, CDR2 FQNNGV. V gave up 6 bases and J gave up 6 bases, with 11 bases separating them. The CDR3 covers 12 residues. In DNA, the CDR3 is TGTGCCAGCAGTTGGTTAGGCGCTGAAGCTTTCTTT. It yields the protein CASSWLGAEAFF.

This clone was picked up a small number of times. The chain carries TRBV6-5 and TRBJ1-6; D might be TRBD1 (5 bases). The germline V and J ends were trimmed by 2 bases and 4 bases, with 9 bases remaining between them. This CDR3 has 15 residues. CDR1 and CDR2 (germline): MNHEY, SVGAGI. CDR3 sequence: CASSYRQPYNSPLHF. The CDR3 nucleotides are TGTGCCAGCAGTTACAGACAGCCTTATAATTCACCCCTCCACTTT.

The J gene is TRBJ1-2, the V gene TRBV24-1; D remains unclear. The CDR3 is 13 residues long. Germline loops: CDR1 KGHDR, CDR2 SFDVKD. Trimming pared 3 bases from V and 7 bases from J, leaving 11 bases between. CDR3 residues: CATSDPLTGGYTF. The CDR3 region has the DNA TGTGCCACCAGTGATCCCCTTACGGGTGGCTACACCTTC.

CDR3 protein: CASSSLSGQGWETQYF. CDR3 sequence (DNA): TGTGCCAGCAGTAGCCTCTCCGGACAGGGGTGGGAGACCCAGTACTTC. This chain uses TRBV27 with TRBJ2-5, with 9 bases that match TRBD1. This CDR3 has 16 residues. V dropped 5 bases and J dropped 5; count of bases not matched to a gene: 12. CDR1 and CDR2 (germline): MNHEY, SMNVEV (reference sequence).

The chain carries TRBV6-5 and TRBJ1-2; no firm D call. The length of the CDR3 is 15 residues. Per the germline V gene, CDR1 is MNHEY and CDR2 is SVGAGI. The V gene lost 2 bases and the J gene lost 4 bases, with 14 bases spanning the gap. The CDR3 loop reads CASSYDGKGAYGYTF. The CDR3 DNA sequence: TGTGCCAGCAGTTACGACGGGAAGGGAGCCTATGGCTACACCTTC.

The V call is TRBV11-2, the J call TRBJ2-3; maybe TRBD2 (5 bases). CDR3 length: 12 amino acids. Per the germline V gene, CDR1 is SGHAT and CDR2 is FQNNGV. The V and J ends lost 4 bases and 7 bases respectively, with 9 bases between them. The CDR3 DNA is TGTGCCAGCAGCTCCCTGACTAATACGCAGTATTTT. Encoded protein: CASSSLTNTQYF.

CDR3 in DNA: TGTGCCAGCAGTCACAGCGGGGGGATTAACAATGAGCAGTTCTTC. It yields the protein CASSHSGGINNEQFF. The chain carries TRBV11-3 and TRBJ2-1, with TRBD2 matching over 9 bases. The CDR3 is 15 amino acids. Per the germline V gene, CDR1 is SGHNT and CDR2 is YENEEA. V lost 6 bases, J lost 5 bases, and 8 bases stayed unmatched.

The rearrangement uses TRBV6-6 and TRBJ2-3; a possible D gene is TRBD1 (5 bases). Germline values: CDR1 MNHNY, CDR2 SVGAGI (reference sequence). Trimming pared 7 bases from V and 0 bases from J, leaving 14 bases between. The CDR3 loop spans 15 amino acids. The CDR3 sequence is CASKGKVTSTDTQYF. For the CDR3, the DNA is TGTGCCAGCAAGGGGAAGGTCACTAGCACAGATACGCAGTATTTT.

The gene calls are TRBV5-1 and TRBJ2-7, with a tentative D call TRBD2 (7 bases). Germline loops: CDR1 SGHRS, CDR2 YFSETQ. Trimming took 4 bases from V and 6 from J, leaving 23 bases between them. This CDR3 has 16 amino acids. CDR3 amino acids: CASSPGMGGLVPEQYF. The CDR3 DNA sequence: TGCGCCAGCAGCCCCGGGATGGGGGGGCTTGTCCCCGAGCAGTACTTC.